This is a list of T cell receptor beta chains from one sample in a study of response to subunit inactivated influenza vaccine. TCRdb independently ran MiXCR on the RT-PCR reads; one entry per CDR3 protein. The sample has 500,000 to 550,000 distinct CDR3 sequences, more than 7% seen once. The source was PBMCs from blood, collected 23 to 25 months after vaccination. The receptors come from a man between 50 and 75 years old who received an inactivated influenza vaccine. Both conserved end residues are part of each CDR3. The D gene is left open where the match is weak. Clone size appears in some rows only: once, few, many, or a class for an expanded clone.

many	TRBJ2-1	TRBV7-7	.	TGTGCTAGCAGCCGATGGGGGGCAAATGAGCAGTTCTTC	CASSRWGANEQFF
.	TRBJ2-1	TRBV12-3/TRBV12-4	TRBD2	TGTGCCAGCAGTTTTGCGGGAGGGCCCGGTGAGCAGTTCTTC	CASSFAGGPGEQFF
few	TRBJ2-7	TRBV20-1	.	TGCAGTGCTAGGAGGACAGTCTCCTACGAGCAGTACTTC	CSARRTVSYEQYF
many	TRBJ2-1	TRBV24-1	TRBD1	TGTGCCACCAGTGATCCACAGGGGAGCTCCTACAATGAGCAGTTCTTC	CATSDPQGSSYNEQFF
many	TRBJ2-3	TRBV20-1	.	TGCAGTGCTAGAGACCTTTTCACAGGGAGAGGCACAGATACGCAGTATTTT	CSARDLFTGRGTDTQYF
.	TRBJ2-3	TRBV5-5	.	TGTGCCAGGGGCCCGGGGCCCATAGATACGCAGTATTTT	CARGPGPIDTQYF
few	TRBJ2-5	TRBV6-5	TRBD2	TGTGCCAGCAGTGACTCTGGCCTAGCGGGAGTCCAGTACTTC	CASSDSGLAGVQYF
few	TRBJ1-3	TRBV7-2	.	TGTGCCAGCAGCTTAGGAGCGGCGGACACCATATATTTT	CASSLGAADTIYF
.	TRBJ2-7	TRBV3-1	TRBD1	TGTGCCAGCAGCCAAGCACCGGGACAGACCTACGAGCAGTACTTC	CASSQAPGQTYEQYF
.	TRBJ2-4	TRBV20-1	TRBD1	TGCAGTGCTAGGGGACAGGGAGGGGACATTCAGTACTTC	CSARGQGGDIQYF
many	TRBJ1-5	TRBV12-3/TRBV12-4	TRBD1	TGTGCCAGCACCGATTACAGGGGTCAGCCCCAGCATTTT	CASTDYRGQPQHF
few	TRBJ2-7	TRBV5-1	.	TGCGCCAGCAGCTTGGGGCAGCTTACCTACGAGCAGTACTTC	CASSLGQLTYEQYF
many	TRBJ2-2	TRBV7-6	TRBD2	TGTGCCAGCAGCTTAAGCGGGAGTCGGACCGGGGAGCTGTTTTTT	CASSLSGSRTGELFF
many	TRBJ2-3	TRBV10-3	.	TGTGCCAACTCCCCCCCGGAGAACCCAGATACGCAGTATTTT	CANSPPENPDTQYF
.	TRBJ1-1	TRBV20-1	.	TGCAGTGCTAGAGATGTAAGGCAGATGAACACTGAAGCTTTCTTT	CSARDVRQMNTEAFF
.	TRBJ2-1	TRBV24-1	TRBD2	TGTGCCACCAGTGATGTCGGGAGGGCGGGGCTGAATGAGCAGTTCTTC	CATSDVGRAGLNEQFF
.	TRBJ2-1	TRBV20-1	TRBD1	TGCAGTTTAGACGGGACAGGGAGTTCTCATGAGCAGTTCTTC	CSLDGTGSSHEQFF
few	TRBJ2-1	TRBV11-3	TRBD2	TGTGCCAGCAGCATTAGCGGGAGAAAGGACAATGAGCAGTTCTTC	CASSISGRKDNEQFF
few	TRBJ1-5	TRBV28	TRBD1	TGTGCCAGCAGCCCGTCGGACAGGGTTGACGATCAGCCCCAGCATTTT	CASSPSDRVDDQPQHF
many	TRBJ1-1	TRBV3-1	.	TGTGCCAGCAGCCGGGGGGGGAACACTGAAGCTTTCTTT	CASSRGGNTEAFF
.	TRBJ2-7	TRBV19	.	TGTGCCACAGCTCCCGGCAGGGCGGTTTACGAGCAGTACTTC	CATAPGRAVYEQYF
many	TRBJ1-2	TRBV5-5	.	TGTGCCAGCAGCTTGGACGGCGGCTATGGCTACACCTTC	CASSLDGGYGYTF
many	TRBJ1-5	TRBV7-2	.	TGTGCCAGCAGCTTAAGCTGGCAGAATAGCAATCAGCCCCAGCATTTT	CASSLSWQNSNQPQHF
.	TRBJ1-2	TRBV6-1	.	TGTGCCGGCAGTACAGGGAACATGCTTTATGGCTACACCTTC	CAGSTGNMLYGYTF
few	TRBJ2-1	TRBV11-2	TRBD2	TGTGCCAGCAGCCCTGGGACTAGCGGGAGTGCGAGCTCCTACAATGAGCAGTTCTTC	CASSPGTSGSASSYNEQFF
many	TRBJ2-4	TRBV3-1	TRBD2	TGTGCCAGCACCGTCTTACTAGCGGGGGGACCCCTGAGCAAAAACATTCAGTACTTC	CASTVLLAGGPLSKNIQYF
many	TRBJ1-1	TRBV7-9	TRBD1	TGTGCCAGCAGCTTAGCGTATGGGACAGGGGACCAAGACATGAACACTGAAGCTTTCTTT	CASSLAYGTGDQDMNTEAFF
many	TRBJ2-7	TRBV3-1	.	TGTGCCAGCAGCCAAAACGGGTTAGTCCCCTACGAGCAGTACTTC	CASSQNGLVPYEQYF
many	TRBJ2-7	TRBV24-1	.	TGTGCCACCGGACAAGGGTACGAGCAGTACTTC	CATGQGYEQYF
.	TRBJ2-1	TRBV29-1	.	TGCAGCGTGCGATGGGTGGACGCATACAATGAGCAGTTCTTC	CSVRWVDAYNEQFF
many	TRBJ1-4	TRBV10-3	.	TGTGCCATATCATCGAGCCGGGATGAAAAACTGTTTTTT	CAISSSRDEKLFF
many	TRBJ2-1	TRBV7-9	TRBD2	TGTGCCAGCAGCCGCACTAGCGGGGGGGACAATGAGCAGTTCTTC	CASSRTSGGDNEQFF
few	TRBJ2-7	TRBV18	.	TGTGCCAGCTCAGTGACAGATAGCTTTCCCCTCGAGCAGTACTTC	CASSVTDSFPLEQYF
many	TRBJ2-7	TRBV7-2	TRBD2	TGTGCCAGCAGCTTAGTGATAGCGGGAGGGCCGCAGTACGAGCAGTACTTC	CASSLVIAGGPQYEQYF
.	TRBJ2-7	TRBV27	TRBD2	TGTGCCAGCAGCCGGCTTTCTAGCGGGAGCTCCTACGAGCAGTACTTC	CASSRLSSGSSYEQYF
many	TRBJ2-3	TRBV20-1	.	TGCAGTGCCTCGGGGGTCACAGATACGCAGTATTTT	CSASGVTDTQYF
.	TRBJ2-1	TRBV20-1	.	TGCAGTGCCCCTTCGGGGCGGGCCCTCAATGAGCAGTTCTTC	CSAPSGRALNEQFF
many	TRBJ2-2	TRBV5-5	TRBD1	TGTGCCAGCAGCTGGGGACAGGGGGTCACCGGGGAGCTGTTTTTT	CASSWGQGVTGELFF
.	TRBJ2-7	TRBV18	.	TGTGCCAGCTCACCACCCCCGAAGGACTCCCACGAGCAGTACTTC	CASSPPPKDSHEQYF
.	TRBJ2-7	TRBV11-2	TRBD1	TGTGCCAGCAGCTTAGGATTGGGGACAGGCTCCTACGAGCAGTACTTC	CASSLGLGTGSYEQYF
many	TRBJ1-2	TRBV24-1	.	TGTGCCACCAGTGATCCCCTGCGGGGCTACACCTTC	CATSDPLRGYTF
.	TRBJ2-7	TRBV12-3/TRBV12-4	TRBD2	TGTGCCAGCAGCCCCATCTCCGGGAGGCCCTCCTACGAGCAGTACTTC	CASSPISGRPSYEQYF
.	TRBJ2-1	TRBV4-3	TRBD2	TGCGCCAGCAGCCATGGACTAGCGGACCGATCCTACAATGAGCAGTTCTTC	CASSHGLADRSYNEQFF
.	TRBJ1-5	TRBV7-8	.	TGTGCGAGCGCGATGGGGCGGAGTAACAATCAGCCCCAGCATTTT	CASAMGRSNNQPQHF
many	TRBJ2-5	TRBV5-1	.	TGCGCCAGCAGCTTGGAGCCAGACCCCACAGAGACCCAGTACTTC	CASSLEPDPTETQYF
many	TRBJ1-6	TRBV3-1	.	TGTGCCAGCAGCCAAGGACAAGCTAATTCACCCCTCCACTTT	CASSQGQANSPLHF
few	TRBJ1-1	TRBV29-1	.	TGCAGCGTTACGCTGAACACTGAAGCTTTCTTT	CSVTLNTEAFF
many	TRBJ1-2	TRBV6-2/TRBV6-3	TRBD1	TGTGCCAGCAGTTTCGACAGGGACTATGGCTACACCTTC	CASSFDRDYGYTF
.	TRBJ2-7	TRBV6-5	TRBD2	TGTGCCAGCAGTTACTCGATCCCTAGCGGGGGGCTCAGCTCCTACGAGCAGTACTTC	CASSYSIPSGGLSSYEQYF
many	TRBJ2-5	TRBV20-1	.	TGCAGTGCTAGAGATTGGGGGGTCACCCAGTACTTC	CSARDWGVTQYF
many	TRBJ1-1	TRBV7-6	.	TGTGCCAGCAGCTTAGCAGGGGGTGAAGCTTTCTTT	CASSLAGGEAFF